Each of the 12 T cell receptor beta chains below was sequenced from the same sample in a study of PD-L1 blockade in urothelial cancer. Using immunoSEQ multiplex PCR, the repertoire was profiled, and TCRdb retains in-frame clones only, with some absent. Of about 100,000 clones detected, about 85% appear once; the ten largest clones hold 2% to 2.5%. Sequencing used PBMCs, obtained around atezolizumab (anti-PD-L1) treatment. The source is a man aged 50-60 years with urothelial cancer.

As DNA, the CDR3 is TGTGCCAGCAGCCAGGACAGGGGGCTACAGTACTTC. Translated: CASSQDRGLQYF. The rearrangement uses TRBV5-4 and TRBJ2-7, with TRBD1 matching over 11 bases. Trimming cost V 4 bases and J 10 bases; bases outside gene matches: 4. The germline gives CDR1 SGHNT, CDR2 YYREEE (reference sequence). This CDR3 is built from 12 residues.

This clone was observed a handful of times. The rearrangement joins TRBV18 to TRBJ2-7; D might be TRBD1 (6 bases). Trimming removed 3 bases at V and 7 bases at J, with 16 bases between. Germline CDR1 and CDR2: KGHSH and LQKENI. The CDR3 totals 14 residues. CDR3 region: CASSPQGHAAEQYF. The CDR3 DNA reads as TGTGCCAGCTCACCCCAGGGACACGCCGCGGAGCAGTACTTC.

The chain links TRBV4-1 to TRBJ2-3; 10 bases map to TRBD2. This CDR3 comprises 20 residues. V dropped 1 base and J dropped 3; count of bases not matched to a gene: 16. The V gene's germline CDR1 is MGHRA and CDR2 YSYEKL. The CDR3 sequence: CASSQALSALAGVGTDTQYF. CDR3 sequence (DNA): TGCGCCAGCAGCCAAGCCCTCTCGGCTCTAGCGGGAGTTGGGACAGATACGCAGTATTTT.

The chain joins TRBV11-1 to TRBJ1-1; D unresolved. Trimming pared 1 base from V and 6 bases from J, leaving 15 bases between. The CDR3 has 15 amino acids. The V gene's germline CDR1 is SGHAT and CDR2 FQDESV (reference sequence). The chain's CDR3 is CASSLGGPRRSEAFF. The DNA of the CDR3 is TGTGCCAGCAGCTTAGGAGGGCCCAGGCGGTCTGAAGCTTTCTTT.

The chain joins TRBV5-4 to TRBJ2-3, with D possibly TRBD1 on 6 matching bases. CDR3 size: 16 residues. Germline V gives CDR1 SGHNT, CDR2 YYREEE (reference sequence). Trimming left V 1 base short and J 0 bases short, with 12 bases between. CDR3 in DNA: TGTGCCAGCAGCTTGAAACAGGGTCTAAGCACAGATACGCAGTATTTT. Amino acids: CASSLKQGLSTDTQYF.

The CDR3 region has the DNA TGCGCCAGCAGCTTGGAGGGGACTAGCATACAGTTCTTC. The encoded protein is CASSLEGTSIQFF. The V and J genes are TRBV5-1 and TRBJ2-1; 9 bases map to TRBD2. There are 13 residues in the CDR3. Trimming cost V 0 bases and J 13 bases; bases outside gene matches: 5. CDR1 SGHRS and CDR2 YFSETQ come from the germline V gene.

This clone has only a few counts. The CDR3 DNA reads as TGTGCCAGCTGGCATAGCGGGAGCACAGATACGCAGTATTTT. Translated: CASWHSGSTDTQYF. V usage is TRBV7-9 and J usage is TRBJ2-3, with TRBD2 matching 7 bases. The V and J ends lost 8 bases and 0 bases, in that order; junction bases with no gene match: 5. Looked up from germline, CDR1 is SEHNR and CDR2 is FQNEAQ (reference sequence). The CDR3 totals 14 residues. The full variable domain, completed using reference TRBV7-9 and TRBJ2-3, is DTGVSQNPRHKITKRGQNVTFRCDPISEHNRLYWYRQTLGQGPEFLTYFQNEAQLEKSRLLSDRFSAERPKGSFSTLEIQRTEQGDSAMYLCASWHSGSTDTQYFGPGTRLTVL.

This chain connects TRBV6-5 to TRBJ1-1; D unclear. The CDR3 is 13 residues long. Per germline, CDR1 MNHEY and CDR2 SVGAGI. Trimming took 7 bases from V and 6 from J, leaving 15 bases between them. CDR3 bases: TGTGCCAGCATACATTCTGGGGAGGCTGAAGCTTTCTTT. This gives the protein CASIHSGEAEAFF.

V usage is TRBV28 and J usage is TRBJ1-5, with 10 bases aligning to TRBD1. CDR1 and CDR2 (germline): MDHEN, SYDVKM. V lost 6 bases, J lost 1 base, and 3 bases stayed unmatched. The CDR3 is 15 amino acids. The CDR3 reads CASRRQGASNQPQHF. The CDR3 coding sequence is TGTGCCAGCAGAAGACAGGGGGCGAGCAATCAGCCCCAGCATTTT.

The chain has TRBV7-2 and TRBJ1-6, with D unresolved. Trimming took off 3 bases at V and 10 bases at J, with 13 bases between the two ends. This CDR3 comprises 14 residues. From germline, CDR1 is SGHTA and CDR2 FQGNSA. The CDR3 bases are TGTGCCAGCAGCTTGGTAGAGGCGGAATCACCCCTCCACTTT. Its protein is CASSLVEAESPLHF.

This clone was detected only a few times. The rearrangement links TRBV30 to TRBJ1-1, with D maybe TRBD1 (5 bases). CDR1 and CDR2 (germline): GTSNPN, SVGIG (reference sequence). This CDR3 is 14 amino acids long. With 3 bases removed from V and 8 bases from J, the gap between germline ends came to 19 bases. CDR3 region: CAWSEKGFSGEAFF. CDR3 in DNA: TGTGCCTGGAGCGAGAAGGGGTTCTCGGGCGAAGCTTTCTTT. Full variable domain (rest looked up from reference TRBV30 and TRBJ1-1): SQTIHQWPATLVQPVGSPLSLECTVEGTSNPNLYWYRQAAGRGLQLLFYSVGIGQISSEVPQNLSASRPQDRQFILSSKKLLLSDSGFYLCAWSEKGFSGEAFFGQGTRLTVV.

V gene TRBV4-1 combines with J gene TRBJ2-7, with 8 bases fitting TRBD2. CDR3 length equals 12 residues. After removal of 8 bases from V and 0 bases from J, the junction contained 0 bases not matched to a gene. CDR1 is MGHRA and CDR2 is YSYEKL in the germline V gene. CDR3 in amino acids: CASGTSSYEQYF. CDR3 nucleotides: TGCGCCAGCGGGACTAGCTCCTACGAGCAGTACTTC.